This entry concerns a single TCR beta chain. At one of its ends the junction is not consistent with the germline gene, which may arise from a read error. Libraries were prepared by immunoSEQ multiplex PCR; TCRdb keeps only in-frame clonotypes and omits some of them. Found here are about 39,000 clones, just over 90% of them singletons; the top ten hold around 0.47%. This entry belongs to a study of T cell changes during pregnancy in multiple sclerosis. The sample in question was CD4+ T cells from peripheral blood mononuclear cells, obtained in the first trimester of pregnancy. The clonotype was recovered from a female donor in good health, enrolled as a control in a pregnancy study.

The CDR3 protein is CASSSTSGDSNF. CDR3 coding DNA: TGTGCCAGCAGCTCGACTAGCGGGGACAGCAATTTT. The J gene is TRBJ2-3, the V gene TRBV7-9; 11 nucleotides align to TRBD2. CDR3 length equals 12 residues. The germline CDR1 and CDR2 sequences are SEHNR and FQNEAQ (reference sequence).